Following are 9 T cell receptor beta chains from one sample sequenced in a study of blood T cell repertoires in COVID-19 (dated by TCRdb to about 2020). Preparation of the library involved the immunoSEQ multiplex PCR assay. TCRdb carries this immuneACCESS record with in-frame sequences only. Its versions omit some clonotypes, under half of them owing to an unresolved V gene in the studies checked, with the rest unexplained. The sample records around 330,000 clones, more than 75% of which are singletons. The leading ten clones occupy roughly 2.5% of the sample. Material for sequencing was PBMCs or T cells enriched from blood (not recorded which). The source of these receptors is a man aged 55 to 70 who had recovered from COVID-19.

The sample holds one count of this clone. The chain employs TRBV4-1 and TRBJ2-5; the D is unclear. Germline V gene sequence: CDR1 MGHRA, CDR2 YSYEKL. V lost 4 bases, J lost 8 bases, and 14 bases lay in between. The CDR3 is made up of 13 amino acids. The CDR3 loop reads CASSPAERLTQYF. The CDR3 DNA is TGCGCCAGCAGCCCCGCCGAGCGCCTAACCCAGTACTTC.

This chain joins TRBV4-1 and TRBJ1-4; 8 bases are shared with TRBD1. Germline V CDR1 and CDR2: MGHRA, YSYEKL. Trimming took 1 base from V and 12 from J; bases not matched to a gene: 4. This CDR3 is built from 13 residues. The CDR3 DNA reads as TGCGCCAGCAGCCAAGTACAGGGGGATGAACTGTTTTTT. The encoded protein is CASSQVQGDELFF.

This clone was observed a single time. V is TRBV27 and J is TRBJ1-1; 9 nucleotides line up with TRBD1. The length of the CDR3 is 14 residues. The germline CDR1 and CDR2 sequences are MNHEY and SMNVEV (reference sequence). After removal of 6 bases from V and 0 bases from J, the junction contained 2 bases not matched to a gene. The CDR3 DNA reads as TGTGCCAGCAGGCGGACAGGGGTGAACACTGAAGCTTTCTTT. Translating gives CASRRTGVNTEAFF.

This sequence joins TRBV11-3 and TRBJ2-6; D remains unclear. Germline CDR1 reads SGHNT; CDR2 reads YENEEA. This CDR3 is 15 amino acids long. The germline V and J ends were trimmed by 3 bases and 0 bases, with 6 bases remaining between them. CDR3 in amino acids: CASSFYSSGANVLTF. The DNA of the CDR3 is TGTGCCAGCAGCTTTTACAGCTCTGGGGCCAACGTCCTGACTTTC.

This chain uses TRBV24-1 with TRBJ2-3; D call uncertain. CDR1 is KGHDR, CDR2 SFDVKD, per germline. The CDR3 has 15 amino acids. The germline V and J ends were trimmed by 0 bases and 1 base, with 7 bases remaining between them. DNA for the CDR3: TGTGCCACCAGTGATTTGTCTCAGGGCACAGATACGCAGTATTTT. Protein product: CATSDLSQGTDTQYF.

The chain has TRBV4-3 and TRBJ2-2; D ambiguous. The germline gives CDR1 LGHNA, CDR2 YSLEER. V gave up 0 bases and J gave up 0 bases, with 14 bases separating them. The CDR3 contains 18 residues. This CDR3 reads CASSQEFTSTANTGELFF. The CDR3 nucleotides read TGCGCCAGCAGCCAAGAATTCACCTCTACCGCGAACACCGGGGAGCTGTTTTTT.

The V gene is TRBV9, the J gene TRBJ1-5, with TRBD1 matching over 9 bases. Looked up from germline, CDR1 is SGDLS and CDR2 is YYNGEE. Trimming took 0 bases from V and 7 from J; bases not matched to a gene: 5. CDR3 length: 15 amino acids. CDR3 region: CASSVGGDREQPQHF. In nucleotides, the CDR3 is TGTGCCAGCAGCGTAGGAGGGGACAGGGAGCAGCCCCAGCATTTT.

V and J are TRBV16 and TRBJ2-1, with TRBD1 as a possible D gene (6 bases). This CDR3 region has 17 residues. V was pared by 3 bases and J by 0 bases, with 15 bases between. Germline-derived CDR1 and CDR2 are KGHSY and FQNENV. The CDR3 nucleotides read TGTGCCAGCAGCCATATCTGGACAGCCCCCTCCTACAATGAGCAGTTCTTC. Translating gives CASSHIWTAPSYNEQFF.

This clone occurred once. V usage is TRBV6-5 and J usage is TRBJ2-1; TRBD2 is a possible D gene (6 bases). Germline V lookup: CDR1 MNHEY, CDR2 SVGAGI. V was trimmed by 7 bases and J by 6 bases, leaving 10 bases between them. The CDR3 spans 12 residues. The CDR3 sequence is CASTDGGNEQFF. The CDR3 DNA sequence: TGTGCCAGCACCGACGGGGGCAATGAGCAGTTCTTC.